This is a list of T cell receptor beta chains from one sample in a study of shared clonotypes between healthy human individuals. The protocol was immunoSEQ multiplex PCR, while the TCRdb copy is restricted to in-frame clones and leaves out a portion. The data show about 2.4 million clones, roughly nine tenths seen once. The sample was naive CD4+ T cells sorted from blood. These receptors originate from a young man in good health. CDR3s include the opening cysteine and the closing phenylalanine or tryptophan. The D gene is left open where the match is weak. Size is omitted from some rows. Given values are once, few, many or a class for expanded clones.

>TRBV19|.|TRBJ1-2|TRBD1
CASSILGQAYGYTF
TGTGCCAGTAGTATACTAGGACAGGCCTATGGCTACACCTTC
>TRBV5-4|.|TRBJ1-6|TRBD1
CASSGTENSPLHF
TGTGCCAGCAGCGGGACAGAGAATTCACCCCTCCACTTT
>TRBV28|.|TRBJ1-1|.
CASSRLRGNTEAFF
TGTGCCAGCAGTCGCCTGCGGGGGAACACTGAAGCTTTCTTT
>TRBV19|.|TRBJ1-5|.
CASSASGAHGQPQHF
TGTGCCAGTAGTGCGTCCGGGGCCCACGGGCAGCCCCAGCATTTT
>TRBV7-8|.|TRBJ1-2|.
CASSSETEGNSNYGYTF
TGTGCCAGCAGCTCCGAGACAGAAGGCAATTCTAACTATGGCTACACCTTC
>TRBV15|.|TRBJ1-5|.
CATSRQGNGQPQHF
TGTGCCACCAGCAGGCAGGGAAACGGGCAGCCCCAGCATTTT
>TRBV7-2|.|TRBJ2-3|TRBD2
CASSLAQAGVADTQYF
TGTGCCAGCAGCTTAGCCCAAGCGGGAGTGGCAGATACGCAGTATTTT
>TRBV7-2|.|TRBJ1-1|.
CASSLGNANTEAFF
TGTGCCAGCAGCTTAGGCAACGCGAACACTGAAGCTTTCTTT
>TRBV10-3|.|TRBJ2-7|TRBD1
CAISATDRDEQYF
TGTGCCATCAGTGCGACCGACAGGGACGAGCAGTACTTC
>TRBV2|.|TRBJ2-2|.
CASSDIVTGELFF
TGTGCCAGCAGTGATATAGTTACCGGGGAGCTGTTTTTT
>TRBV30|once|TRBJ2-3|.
CAWSGDTDTQYF
TGTGCCTGGAGTGGGGACACAGATACGCAGTATTTT
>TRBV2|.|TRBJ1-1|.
CASSLRMNTEAFF
TGTGCCAGCAGTTTGCGGATGAACACTGAAGCTTTCTTT
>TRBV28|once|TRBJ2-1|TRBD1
CASDRAGNEQFF
TGTGCCAGTGACAGGGCCGGCAATGAGCAGTTCTTC
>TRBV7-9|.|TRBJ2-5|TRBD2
CASITRPPAGEETQYF
TGTGCCAGCATCACTAGGCCCCCCGCGGGGGAAGAGACCCAGTACTTC
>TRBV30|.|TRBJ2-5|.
CAWRRPFGETQYF
TGTGCCTGGAGGCGACCGTTTGGAGAGACCCAGTACTTC
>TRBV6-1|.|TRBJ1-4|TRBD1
CASGWTGATNEKLFF
TGTGCCAGCGGTTGGACAGGCGCAACTAATGAAAAACTGTTTTTT
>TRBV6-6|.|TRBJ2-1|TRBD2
CASSSGTSGYNEQFF
TGTGCCAGCAGTTCCGGGACTAGCGGCTACAATGAGCAGTTCTTC
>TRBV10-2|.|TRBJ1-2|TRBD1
CASLKQGNSGYTF
TGCGCCAGCCTAAAACAGGGGAATAGTGGCTACACCTTC
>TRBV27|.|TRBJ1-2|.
CASSSMGVGSYGYTF
TGTGCCAGCAGTTCGATGGGGGTTGGAAGCTATGGCTACACCTTC
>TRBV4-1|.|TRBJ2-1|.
CASSQGLQGEAEQFF
TGCGCCAGCAGCCAAGGGCTGCAGGGCGAGGCTGAGCAGTTCTTC
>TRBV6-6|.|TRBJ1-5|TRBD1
CASSRGNLNQPQHF
TGTGCCAGCAGCAGGGGGAACCTCAATCAGCCCCAGCATTTT
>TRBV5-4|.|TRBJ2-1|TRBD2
CASSLKASGDNEQFF
TGTGCCAGCAGCTTGAAGGCTAGCGGGGACAATGAGCAGTTCTTC
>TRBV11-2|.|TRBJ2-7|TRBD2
CASSSIQRVGGVYEQYF
TGTGCCAGCAGCTCGATTCAAAGAGTGGGAGGGGTGTACGAGCAGTACTTC
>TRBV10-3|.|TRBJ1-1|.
CAISERQTNTEAFF
TGTGCCATCAGTGAGCGCCAAACTAACACTGAAGCTTTCTTT
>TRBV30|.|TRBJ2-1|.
CAWSTPRGPSGGSYNEQFF
TGTGCCTGGAGTACCCCGCGAGGGCCCAGTGGGGGGTCCTACAATGAGCAGTTCTTC
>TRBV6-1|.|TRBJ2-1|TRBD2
CACNRGLADGNEQFF
TGTGCCTGCAATAGGGGACTAGCGGATGGCAATGAGCAGTTCTTC
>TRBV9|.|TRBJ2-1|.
CASSVVAGNEQFF
TGTGCCAGCAGCGTAGTGGCTGGGAATGAGCAGTTCTTC
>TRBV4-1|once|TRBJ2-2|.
CASSSLLSGLGSGELFF
TGCGCCAGCAGCTCACTCCTTAGCGGTCTAGGATCGGGGGAGCTGTTTTTT
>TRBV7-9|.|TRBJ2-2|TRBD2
CASSLAGLAAGELFF
TGTGCCAGCAGCTTAGCGGGGCTAGCGGCCGGGGAGCTGTTTTTT
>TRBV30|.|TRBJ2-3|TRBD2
CAWSVRGLATDTQYF
TGTGCCTGGAGCGTCAGGGGACTAGCAACAGATACGCAGTATTTT
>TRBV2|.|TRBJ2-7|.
CASILTRQSYEQYF
TGTGCCAGCATTCTTACGAGACAGTCCTACGAGCAGTACTTC
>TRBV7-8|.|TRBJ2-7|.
CASSLGVLGFLSSSYEQYF
TGTGCCAGCAGCTTAGGGGTTTTGGGCTTCTTATCGAGCTCCTACGAGCAGTACTTC
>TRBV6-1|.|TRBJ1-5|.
CASAGTLTAQPQHF
TGTGCCAGCGCCGGGACGTTAACCGCTCAGCCCCAGCATTTT
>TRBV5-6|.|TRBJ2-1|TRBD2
CASSLPTSGVYNEQFF
TGTGCCAGCAGCCTCCCAACTAGCGGGGTCTACAATGAGCAGTTCTTC
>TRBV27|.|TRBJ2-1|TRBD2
CASSPGLAVYNEQFF
TGTGCCAGCAGTCCTGGACTAGCGGTATACAATGAGCAGTTCTTC
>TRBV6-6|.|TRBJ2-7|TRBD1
CAISYRGEGEQYF
TGTGCCATCAGTTACAGGGGAGAGGGCGAGCAGTACTTC
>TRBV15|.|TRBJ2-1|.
CATSPGLDEQFF
TGTGCCACCAGCCCGGGACTCGATGAGCAGTTCTTC
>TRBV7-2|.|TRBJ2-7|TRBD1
CASSRSPGGYEQYF
TGTGCCAGCAGCCGTTCCCCAGGGGGCTACGAGCAGTACTTC
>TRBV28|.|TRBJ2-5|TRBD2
CASSPGGLAAQETQYF
TGTGCCAGCAGCCCCGGGGGACTAGCGGCCCAAGAGACCCAGTACTTC
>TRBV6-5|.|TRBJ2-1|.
CASRITGAWNEQFF
TGTGCCAGCAGGATCACTGGGGCCTGGAATGAGCAGTTCTTC
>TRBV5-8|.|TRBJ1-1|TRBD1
CASSFGLGNPTGVGQAFF
TGTGCCAGCAGCTTCGGGCTTGGAAATCCAACAGGGGTTGGTCAGGCTTTCTTT
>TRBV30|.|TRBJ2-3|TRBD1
CAWSWAGGAEDTQYF
TGTGCCTGGAGTTGGGCAGGGGGCGCGGAAGATACGCAGTATTTT
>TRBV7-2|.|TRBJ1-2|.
CASSIGQTYGYTF
TGTGCCAGCAGCATAGGACAGACCTATGGTTACACCTTC
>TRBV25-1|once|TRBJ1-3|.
CASSVGAGPGNTIYF
TGTGCCAGCAGCGTAGGGGCAGGGCCTGGAAACACCATATATTTT
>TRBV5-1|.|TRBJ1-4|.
CASSPGNEKLFF
TGCGCCAGCAGCCCGGGAAATGAAAAACTGTTTTTT
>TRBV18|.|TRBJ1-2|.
CASSPEEAYGYTF
TGTGCCAGCTCACCGGAAGAGGCCTATGGCTACACCTTC
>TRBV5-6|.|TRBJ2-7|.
CASSLGGQSYEQYF
TGTGCCAGCAGCTTGGGCGGACAGTCCTACGAGCAGTACTTC
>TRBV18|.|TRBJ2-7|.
CASSPGRITYEQYF
TGTGCCAGCTCACCGGGACGGATCACCTACGAGCAGTACTTC
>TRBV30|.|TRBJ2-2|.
CAWSVGQTNTGELFF
TGTGCCTGGAGTGTAGGGCAGACTAACACCGGGGAGCTGTTTTTT
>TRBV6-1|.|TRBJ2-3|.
CASSEEYVRTDTQYF
TGTGCCAGCAGTGAAGAGTATGTACGCACAGATACGCAGTATTTT
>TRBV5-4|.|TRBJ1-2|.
CASSRMGVYGYTF
TGTGCCAGCAGCAGGATGGGGGTCTATGGCTACACCTTC
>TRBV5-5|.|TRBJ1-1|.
CASTHQSGLNTEAFF
TGTGCCAGCACCCATCAAAGTGGCTTGAACACTGAAGCTTTCTTT
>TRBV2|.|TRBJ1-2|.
CASNQGLYGYTF
TGTGCCAGCAATCAGGGTCTCTATGGCTACACCTTC
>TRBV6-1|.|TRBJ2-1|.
CASSDGSIGYNEQFF
TGTGCCAGCAGTGACGGGTCTATCGGGTACAATGAGCAGTTCTTC